This entry lists 15 T cell receptor beta chains sequenced from one sample in a study of post-analysis software for immune sequencing data. Unique molecular identifiers were built into the TCR beta cDNA libraries. Each CDR3 protein gets one entry after TCRdb re-called the PCR reads with MiXCR. The top ten clones hold roughly 4.8% of a sample with some 260,000 distinct CDR3 sequences, 36% of them seen once. Their recognized antigens are unknown. Overall study findings and caveats: When patients were compared with controls, a handful of TRBV segments were more frequent, TRBV5-6, TRBV5-1 and TRBV20-1 among them.

The sequenced sample was blood. The receptors originated from a girl aged 5 to 17 with multiple sclerosis.

The table lists this clonotype with many counts. The V call is TRBV3-1, the J call TRBJ1-2, with a tentative D call TRBD1 (5 bases). Germline V CDR1 and CDR2: LGHDT, YNNKEL (reference sequence). The CDR3 contains 16 residues. The germline V and J ends were trimmed by 3 bases and 4 bases, with 18 bases remaining between them. DNA for the CDR3: TGTGCCAGCAGCCAGGGGCTGAGCCACAAGAGCTATGGCTACACCTTC. Its protein product is CASSQGLSHKSYGYTF.

This clonotype occurred many times. The rearrangement links TRBV29-1 to TRBJ2-1; weak D call: TRBD2 (5 bases). The CDR3 sequence is 12 residues long. Trimming removed 4 bases from V and 9 bases from J, with 13 bases in between. Germline lookup yields CDR1 SQVTM and CDR2 ANQGSEA. Written as DNA, the CDR3 is TGCAGCGTTGGGGTGGGTCGGGGTGAGCAGTTCTTC. Translating gives CSVGVGRGEQFF.

As concerns this clonotype: Being one base from a much bigger clone, this may be a read error. The chain couples TRBV28 to TRBJ2-3; D is ambiguous. Germline V gene lookup returns CDR1 MDHEN and CDR2 SYDVKM. This CDR3 has 14 amino acids. V lost 6 bases, J lost 4 bases, and 14 bases lay in between. The CDR3 sequence is CASRSNLDADTQYF. The CDR3 DNA reads TGTGCCAGCAGGTCGAACCTGGACGCAGATACGCAGTATTTT.

This clonotype was detected only a few times. The chain employs TRBV6-5 and TRBJ1-5; 8 positions agree with TRBD1. The CDR3 sequence is 15 residues long. Trimming cost V 4 bases and J 6 bases; bases outside gene matches: 8. Germline V gives CDR1 MNHEY, CDR2 SVGAGI. The CDR3 bases are TGTGCCAGCAGTTTCGACAGACAGGGGACTCAGCCCCAGCATTTT. This encodes CASSFDRQGTQPQHF.

This clonotype was seen repeatedly, ten times or more. The chain recombines TRBV5-1 with TRBJ2-5; 9 bases are shared with TRBD1. In germline, CDR1 is SGHRS, CDR2 YFSETQ. There are 14 residues in the CDR3. V dropped 4 bases and J dropped 5; count of bases not matched to a gene: 6. CDR3 in DNA: TGCGCCAGCAGCACCGGACAGGGGCGGGAGACCCAGTACTTC. Translation gives CASSTGQGRETQYF.

This clonotype was counted a few times. A junction end diverges from the germline sequence, so it may reflect a read error. The chain carries TRBV7-9 and TRBJ2-1; D remains unclear. Germline V gives CDR1 SEHNR, CDR2 FQNEAQ (reference sequence). This CDR3 comprises 17 residues. CDR3 DNA sequence: TGTGCCAGCAGCTTACGGTTCGGCGGAGACTCCTACAATGAGCAGCACTTC. Protein sequence: CASSLRFGGDSYNEQHF. The full variable domain, with the rest looked up from reference TRBV7-9 and TRBJ2-1, is DTGVSQNPRHKITKRGQNVTFRCDPISEHNRLYWYRQTLGQGPEFLTYFQNEAQLEKSRLLSDRFSAERPKGSFSTLEIQRTEQGDSAMYLCASSLRFGGDSYNEQHFGPGTRLTVL.

This clonotype occurred many times. The rearrangement links TRBV5-1 to TRBJ2-7; TRBD2 is a possible D gene (6 bases). Germline-derived CDR1 and CDR2 are SGHRS and YFSETQ. The V end lost 0 bases, the J end lost 2 bases, and 9 bases lay between the germline ends. The CDR3 is made up of 14 amino acids. CDR3 loop: CASSLDAGPYEQYF. CDR3 nucleotide sequence: TGCGCCAGCAGCTTGGACGCGGGACCCTACGAGCAGTACTTC.

This clonotype was counted at least ten times. This chain joins TRBV9 and TRBJ2-1, with 8 bases matching TRBD2. The CDR3 extends over 17 amino acids. Looked up from germline, CDR1 is SGDLS and CDR2 is YYNGEE. Trimming at V came to 0 bases and at J to 1 base, leaving 6 bases not matched to a gene. CDR3 sequence: CASSVVPGGVSYNEQFF. The CDR3, as DNA: TGTGCCAGCAGCGTAGTCCCCGGGGGGGTGTCCTACAATGAGCAGTTCTTC.

This clonotype was counted at least ten times. The genes are TRBV6-6 and TRBJ1-6; D uncertain. Germline values: CDR1 MNHNY, CDR2 SVGAGI (reference sequence). The CDR3 is 14 residues long. Trimming shortened V by 4 bases and J by 11 bases, and 15 bases separated the two germline ends. The CDR3 nucleotides read TGTGCCAGCAGTTTAACCGGACCCAGGACACCCCTCCACTTT. Amino acids: CASSLTGPRTPLHF.

In its sample, this clonotype was seen a few times. V is TRBV12-5 and J is TRBJ2-5; no clear D gene. The V end was cut by 0 bases, the J end by 2 bases, with 19 bases between. This CDR3 comprises 18 residues. Germline V CDR1 and CDR2: LGHNT, FRNRAP. CDR3 loop: CASGLVPPEAGAQETQYF. CDR3 nucleotide sequence: TGTGCTAGTGGTTTGGTACCTCCCGAGGCAGGCGCGCAAGAGACCCAGTACTTC.

This clonotype appeared a few times. V and J are TRBV28 and TRBJ2-3; 9 bases are shared with TRBD1. The CDR3 has 16 amino acids. Trimming took 4 bases from V and 4 from J; bases not matched to a gene: 9. Germline-derived CDR1 and CDR2 are MDHEN and SYDVKM. CDR3 loop: CASSSSPWTGADTQYF. The CDR3 nucleotides are TGTGCCAGCAGTTCCTCACCGTGGACAGGGGCAGATACGCAGTATTTT.

This clonotype was counted only a few times. The rearrangement joins TRBV27 to TRBJ2-2; 11 positions agree with TRBD2. The V segment lost 6 bases and the J segment 6 bases; nucleotides outside the gene matches: 6. Germline CDR1 reads MNHEY; CDR2 reads SMNVEV (reference sequence). CDR3 length equals 15 residues. As DNA, the CDR3 is TGTGCCAGCAGCATACTAGCGGGAGAGCCCGGGGAGCTGTTTTTT. Protein sequence: CASSILAGEPGELFF.

This clonotype has a handful of counts. The rearrangement links TRBV7-2 to TRBJ1-6; D is perhaps TRBD1 (6 bases). Trimming cost V 5 bases and J 5 bases, with 13 bases left between them. The germline gives CDR1 SGHTA, CDR2 FQGNSA. This CDR3 spans 15 amino acids. The CDR3 spells CASSTRQANNSPLHF. CDR3 DNA: TGTGCCAGCAGCACCCGACAGGCCAATAATTCACCCCTCCACTTT.

The table lists this clonotype with a count of one. This CDR3 fails to terminate in the conserved phenylalanine or tryptophan, so it likely reflects a read error. The chain uses TRBV13 and TRBJ2-1; 14 bases are shared with TRBD2. The length of the CDR3 is 18 residues. After removal of 0 bases from V and 4 bases from J, the junction contained 5 bases not matched to a gene. The germline V gene encodes CDR1 PRHDT and CDR2 FYEKMQ (reference sequence). The CDR3 DNA reads as TGTGCCAGCAGCTTAGGCAGACTAGCGGGGGGGCGATACAATGAGCAGTTCGTC. Translated, it gives CASSLGRLAGGRYNEQFV.

On this clonotype itself: With a much larger clone just one base away, this may be a read error. The chain carries TRBV24-1 and TRBJ2-7; the D is unclear. With the DNA end fitting TRBJ2-4 better, the J assignment may be wrong. The germline gives CDR1 KGHDR, CDR2 SFDVKD. This CDR3 has 13 amino acids. This CDR3 is CATSGNGVNIQYF. The CDR3 bases are TGTGCCACCAGTGGTAACGGAGTAAACATTCAGTACTTC.